What follows are 10 T cell receptor beta chains derived from one specimen sequenced in a study of beta chain features in type 1 diabetes. Sequenced material consisted of expressed TCRB transcripts (all of the isolated RNA was reverse transcribed). Here immunoSEQ multiplex PCR was the method, and the copy in TCRdb shows in-frame clones only, minus some. The table lists under 250,000 clones, roughly 14% of them singletons. Sequenced sample: naive CD4+ T cells from blood. Receptor source: a woman between 40 and 50 years old in good health.

The chain uses TRBV6-6 and TRBJ1-1; TRBD1 might be the D (5 bases). The V and J ends lost 7 bases and 1 base respectively, with 10 bases between them. Germline assignment: CDR1 MNHNY and CDR2 SVGAGI (reference sequence). CDR3 length: 13 residues. Here the CDR3 reads CASTRQGNTEAFF. CDR3 nucleotides: TGTGCCAGCACCCGGCAGGGGAACACTGAAGCTTTCTTT.

The chain is built from TRBV12-5 and TRBJ1-4; 8 bases agree with TRBD1. The CDR3 has 14 residues. V gave up 6 bases and J gave up 7 bases; unmatched junction bases: 7. The germline V gene encodes CDR1 LGHNT and CDR2 FRNRAP. CDR3 sequence: CASGTGTGREKLFF. CDR3 DNA sequence: TGTGCTAGTGGGACCGGGACAGGACGTGAAAAACTGTTTTTT.

This clone has a handful of counts. The chain has TRBV7-2 and TRBJ2-5; 7 bases match TRBD1. Germline lookup yields CDR1 SGHTA and CDR2 FQGNSA. V lost 5 bases, J lost 2 bases, and 5 bases stayed unmatched. The CDR3 spans 14 residues. Here the CDR3 reads CASSPPGQQETQYF. The CDR3 coding sequence is TGTGCCAGCAGCCCACCGGGACAGCAAGAGACCCAGTACTTC. Full variable domain (missing parts from reference TRBV7-2 and TRBJ2-5): GAGVSQSPSNKVTEKGKDVELRCDPISGHTALYWYRQSLGQGLEFLIYFQGNSAPDKSGLPSDRFSAERTGGSVSTLTIQRTQQEDSAVYLCASSPPGQQETQYFGPGTRLLVL.

This clone has a handful of counts. The CDR3 nucleotides read TGTGCCAGTAGTAGCCCTACCGGGACAGTGCCCTTGGGCTACACCTTC. Amino acids: CASSSPTGTVPLGYTF. The V call is TRBV19, the J call TRBJ1-2; 7 bases align to TRBD1. V dropped 4 bases and J dropped 8; count of bases not matched to a gene: 16. The CDR3 runs to 16 residues. Per the germline V gene, CDR1 is LNHDA and CDR2 is SQIVND (reference sequence). The full variable domain, in which reference TRBV19 and TRBJ1-2 provide the parts outside the CDR3, is DGGITQSPKYLFRKEGQNVTLSCEQNLNHDAMYWYRQDPGQGLRLIYYSQIVNDFQKGDIAEGYSVSREKKESFPLTVTSAQKNPTAFYLCASSSPTGTVPLGYTFGSGTRLTVV.

This chain connects TRBV5-4 to TRBJ1-2; maybe TRBD1 (5 bases). CDR1 is SGHNT, CDR2 YYREEE, per germline (reference sequence). V was pared by 0 bases and J by 5 bases, with 8 bases between. This CDR3 spans 13 amino acids. The CDR3 DNA reads as TGTGCCAGCAGCTTGGCGGCAGGGTATGGCTACACCTTC. Translating it yields CASSLAAGYGYTF.

V usage is TRBV5-1 and J usage is TRBJ2-7; 11 nucleotides match TRBD2. The CDR3 covers 16 residues. Germline V gene lookup returns CDR1 SGHRS and CDR2 YFSETQ. The ends lost 3 bases at V and 5 bases at J; junction bases unmatched: 10. The CDR3 coding sequence is TGCGCCAGCAGCTCCCGCCTGACACTAGCGGGGGACGAGCAGTACTTC. Translation: CASSSRLTLAGDEQYF.

The rearrangement uses TRBV2 and TRBJ1-6; TRBD1 matches 9 bases. Unmatched junction bases numbered 4, after V lost 5 bases and J lost 5 bases. Germline CDR1 SNHLY, CDR2 FYNNEI. This CDR3 spans 15 amino acids. In DNA, the CDR3 is TGTGCCAGCAGTTTCCGGGACAGGGATAATTCACCCCTCCACTTT. Amino acid sequence: CASSFRDRDNSPLHF.

The chain has TRBV19 and TRBJ2-1, with 7 bases matching TRBD2. Germline V gene lookup returns CDR1 LNHDA and CDR2 SQIVND (reference sequence). V lost 9 bases and J lost 0; bases outside the gene matches: 2. The CDR3 spans 13 residues. This chain's CDR3 is CASAGDSYNEQFF. In DNA, the CDR3 is TGTGCCAGCGCGGGGGACTCCTACAATGAGCAGTTCTTC.

This sequence joins TRBV7-2 and TRBJ1-1; tentative D call: TRBD1 (5 bases). The CDR3 has 14 amino acids. V gave up 5 bases and J gave up 10 bases, with 20 bases separating them. The germline V gene encodes CDR1 SGHTA and CDR2 FQGNSA. The CDR3 region is CASSQTGVGGTAFF. The CDR3 DNA follows: TGTGCCAGCAGCCAGACGGGAGTGGGAGGGACAGCTTTCTTT.

V and J are TRBV6-6 and TRBJ1-3; D call uncertain. CDR3 length: 15 amino acids. Trimming cost V 3 bases and J 0 bases, with 9 bases left between them. Germline V gives CDR1 MNHNY, CDR2 SVGAGI (reference sequence). This CDR3 is CASSYSGNSGNTIYF. The DNA of the CDR3 is TGTGCCAGCAGTTATTCCGGGAACTCTGGAAACACCATATATTTT.